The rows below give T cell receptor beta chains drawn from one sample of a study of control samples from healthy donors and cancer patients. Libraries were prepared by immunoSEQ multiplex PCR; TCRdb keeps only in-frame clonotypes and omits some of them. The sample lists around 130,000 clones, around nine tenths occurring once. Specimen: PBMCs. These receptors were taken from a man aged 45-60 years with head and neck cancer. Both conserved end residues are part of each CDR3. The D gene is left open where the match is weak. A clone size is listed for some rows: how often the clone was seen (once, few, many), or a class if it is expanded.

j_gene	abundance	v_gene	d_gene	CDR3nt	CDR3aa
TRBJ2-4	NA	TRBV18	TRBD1	TGTGCCAGCTCACCCCGGGCCGCGACAGGGGTGATCTTAAACATTCAGTACTTC	CASSPRAATGVILNIQYF
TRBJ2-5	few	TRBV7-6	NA	TGTGCCAGCAGCTTAGCCGCAGGGGCTTCGTACCAAGAGACCCAGTACTTC	CASSLAAGASYQETQYF
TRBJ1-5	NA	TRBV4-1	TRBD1	TGCGCCAGCAGCGAGCGGACAGGGGACAATCAGCCCCAGCATTTT	CASSERTGDNQPQHF
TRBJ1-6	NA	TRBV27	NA	TGTGCCAGCAGTTTGAGTCAGGGGAGCTCCTATAATTCACCCCTCCACTTT	CASSLSQGSSYNSPLHF
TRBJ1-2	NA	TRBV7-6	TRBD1	TGTGCCAGCAGCTTATATCGACAGGGCGGTTACACCTTC	CASSLYRQGGYTF
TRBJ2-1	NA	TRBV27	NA	TGTGCCAGCAGTTCAAGCTCCTACAATGAGCAGTTCTTC	CASSSSSYNEQFF
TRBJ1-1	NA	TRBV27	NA	TGTGCCAGCAGTTTTGGGGCTTCGAACACTGAAGCTTTCTTT	CASSFGASNTEAFF
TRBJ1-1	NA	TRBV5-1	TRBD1	TGCGCCAGCAGCTCTACTAGGACAGGGGAGGGGAGAAAGGCTTTCTTT	CASSSTRTGEGRKAFF
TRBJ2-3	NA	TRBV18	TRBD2	TGTGCCAGCTCACGGGGACTAGCGGTACCAGATACGCAGTATTTT	CASSRGLAVPDTQYF
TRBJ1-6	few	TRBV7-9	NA	TGTGCCAGCAGCCCCCAAGGCAGTTTTCTATATTCACCCCTCCACTTT	CASSPQGSFLYSPLHF
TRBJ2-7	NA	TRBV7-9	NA	TGTGCCAGCAGCTTAGCGCCGGAGGACTCCAAGGGAGACGAGCAGTACTTC	CASSLAPEDSKGDEQYF
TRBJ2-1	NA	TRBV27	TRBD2	TGTGCCAGCAGTTTAGTAGTAGGGACTAGCGGGAGAGGCGCCAACAATGAGCAGTTCTTC	CASSLVVGTSGRGANNEQFF
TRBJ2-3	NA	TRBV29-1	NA	TGCAGCGTTGAGGACATGGATACGCAGTATTTT	CSVEDMDTQYF
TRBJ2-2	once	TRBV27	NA	TGTGCCAGCCGTTTCACCGGGGAGCTGTTTTTT	CASRFTGELFF
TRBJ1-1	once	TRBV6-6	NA	TGTGCCAGCAGTTCTATAGACAGCAAGAACACTGAAGCTTTCTTT	CASSSIDSKNTEAFF
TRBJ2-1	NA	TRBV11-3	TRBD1	TGTGCCAGCAGCGAAACAGGGGTATCCTACAATGAGCAGTTCTTC	CASSETGVSYNEQFF
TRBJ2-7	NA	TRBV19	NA	TGTGCCAGTAGTGTGGGCAGGGGTTTGGGCGAGCAGTACTTC	CASSVGRGLGEQYF
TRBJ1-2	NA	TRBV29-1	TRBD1	TGCAGCGCCGGGACAGGGGACTACACCTTC	CSAGTGDYTF
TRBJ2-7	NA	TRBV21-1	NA	TGTGCCAGCAGCAAAGAGGAACGGACCTCCTACGACGAGCAGTACTTC	CASSKEERTSYDEQYF
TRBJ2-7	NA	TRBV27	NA	TGTGCCAGCAGCCCCCGGAGGAGGGAACGTTCCTACGAGCAGTACTTC	CASSPRRRERSYEQYF
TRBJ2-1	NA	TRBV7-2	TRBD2	TGTGCCAGCAGCTTAGTGAGCGGGAGTTACAATGAGCAGTTCTTC	CASSLVSGSYNEQFF
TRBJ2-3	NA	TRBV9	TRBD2	TGTGCCAGCACCCCCCAGGCGGGAGAGTATGAAAGCACAGATACGCAGTATTTT	CASTPQAGEYESTDTQYF
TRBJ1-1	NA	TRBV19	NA	TGTGCCAGTAGTATCAACAGGCCCCTCACTGAAGCTTTCTTT	CASSINRPLTEAFF
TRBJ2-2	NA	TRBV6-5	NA	TGTGCCAGCCGTCCTGCTACAGGGGAGCTGTTTTTT	CASRPATGELFF
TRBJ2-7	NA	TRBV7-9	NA	TGTGCCAGCAGCTTCCCTACACCTACGGAACAGTACTTC	CASSFPTPTEQYF
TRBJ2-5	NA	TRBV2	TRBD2	TGTGCCATCCAGCGACTAGCGGGAGGAAAAGAGACCCAGTACTTC	CAIQRLAGGKETQYF
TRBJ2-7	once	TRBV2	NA	TGTGCCAGCAGTGATAACGGCTACGAGCAGTACTTC	CASSDNGYEQYF
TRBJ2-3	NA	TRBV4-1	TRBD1	TGCGCCAGCAGCCAATTGATCCGGACAGGGCCGAGAACAGATACGCAGTATTTT	CASSQLIRTGPRTDTQYF
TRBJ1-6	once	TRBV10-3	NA	TGTGCCACAGGCTCGGACATTAATAATTCACCCCTCCACTTT	CATGSDINNSPLHF
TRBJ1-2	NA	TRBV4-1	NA	TGCGCCAGCAGCCAAGATAGGGGAGGAGGTCGTGGCTACACCTTC	CASSQDRGGGRGYTF
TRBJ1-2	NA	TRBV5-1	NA	TGCGCCAGCAGAGGAGGATGGGGAGGGTACTATGGCTACACCTTC	CASRGGWGGYYGYTF
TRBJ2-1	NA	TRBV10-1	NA	TGCGCCAGCAGTGAGTACCGGGACGGCGGTGAGCAGTTCTTC	CASSEYRDGGEQFF
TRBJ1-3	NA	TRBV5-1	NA	TGCGCCAGCAGCTTGACAGGGACGGCGGGAAACACCATATATTTT	CASSLTGTAGNTIYF
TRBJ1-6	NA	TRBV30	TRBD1	TGTGCCTCCCAAGTTCAGGGGGGTTCACCCCTCCACTTT	CASQVQGGSPLHF
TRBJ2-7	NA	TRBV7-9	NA	TGTGCCAGCAGCTCTGACATGAGGAGCTACGAGCAGTACTTC	CASSSDMRSYEQYF
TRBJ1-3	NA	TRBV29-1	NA	TGCAGCGCCGAAGGGCCAGGAAACACCATATATTTT	CSAEGPGNTIYF
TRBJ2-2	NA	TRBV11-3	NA	TGTGCCAGCAGCCCTGGGACTTCCACCGGGGAGCTGTTTTTT	CASSPGTSTGELFF